This TCR beta chain derives from a study of blood T cell repertoires in COVID-19. Study background: The study drew acute and convalescent COVID-19 samples from the United States, Italy and Spain.

Profiling relied on immunoSEQ multiplex PCR, and the TCRdb table lists in-frame clones only, not all of them. The profile shows around 70,000 clones, 75% to 85% of them singletons. Per the germline V gene, CDR1 is SNHLY and CDR2 is FYNNEI. V lost 2 bases and J lost 1; bases outside the gene matches: 18. The CDR3 consists of 21 residues. The origin of this receptor is a man aged 70-80 years who had recovered from COVID-19. The V call is TRBV2, the J call TRBJ1-5, with 9 bases identical to TRBD1. The sequencing input was peripheral blood. The DNA for the CDR3 is TGTGCCAGCAGTGAACGGACAGGGGTCAAGAGCATTGGGCTAAGCAATCAGCCCCAGCATTTT. Its protein product is CASSERTGVKSIGLSNQPQHF.